The rows below give T cell receptor beta chains drawn from one sample of a study of STAT5B mutations in CD4+ large granular lymphocyte leukemia. Profiling relied on immunoSEQ multiplex PCR, and the TCRdb table lists in-frame clones only, not all of them. The sample includes under 35,000 clones, more than 75% of them seen just once. Material: CD4+ T cells from blood buffy coats. Receptors originate from a human donor in good health. Both conserved end residues are part of each CDR3. The order of the fields is CDR3 length, clone size, J gene, V gene, D gene, CDR3 protein, CDR3 DNA. The D gene is left open where the match is weak. A row's size may be missing; if present it is once, few, many or a size class.

>13|.|TRBJ1-1|TRBV7-2|TRBD1
CASSKDRVVEAFF
TGTGCCAGCAGCAAGGACAGGGTCGTAGAAGCTTTCTTT
>13|few|TRBJ1-1|TRBV6-5|.
CASSHRRNTEAFF
TGTGCCAGCAGCCACAGGAGGAACACTGAAGCTTTCTTT
>12|.|TRBJ2-5|TRBV6-5|.
CASSYSLETQYF
TGTGCCAGCAGTTACTCGTTAGAGACCCAGTACTTC
>17|.|TRBJ2-7|TRBV19|.
CASSISGPAVSSYEQYF
TGTGCCAGTAGTATATCCGGGCCGGCCGTAAGCTCCTACGAGCAGTACTTC
>13|.|TRBJ1-1|TRBV18|.
CASSPSTDRGAFF
TGTGCCAGCTCACCCTCCACGGACCGGGGAGCTTTCTTT
>14|.|TRBJ1-2|TRBV25-1|TRBD1
CASTLTGGTDGYTF
TGTGCCAGCACGTTAACAGGGGGCACCGATGGCTACACCTTC
>16|.|TRBJ1-5|TRBV5-5|.
CASSFVPGPGLQPQHF
TGTGCCAGCAGTTTCGTACCGGGACCTGGGCTACAGCCCCAGCATTTT
>13|.|TRBJ1-1|TRBV9|.
CASSVGSQTEAFF
TGTGCCAGCAGCGTAGGGTCTCAAACTGAAGCTTTCTTT
>14|few|TRBJ1-2|TRBV5-4|.
CASSFSGAQSGYTF
TGTGCCAGCAGCTTTTCAGGGGCGCAAAGTGGCTACACCTTC
>15|.|TRBJ2-1|TRBV19|TRBD2
CASSLAPAGRGEQFF
TGTGCCAGTAGTCTCGCCCCGGCCGGGCGGGGGGAGCAGTTCTTC
>16|.|TRBJ2-3|TRBV9|TRBD2
CASSVELAGGTDTQYF
TGTGCCAGCAGCGTAGAACTAGCGGGGGGCACAGATACGCAGTATTTT
>14|.|TRBJ1-4|TRBV30|.
CAWGIPATNEKLFF
TGTGCCTGGGGGATCCCTGCAACTAATGAAAAACTGTTTTTT
>11|few|TRBJ1-2|TRBV10-3|.
CAISVSAGYTF
TGTGCCATCAGTGTTTCCGCTGGCTACACCTTC
>15|.|TRBJ2-3|TRBV5-4|.
CASTPGEGSTDTQYF
TGTGCCAGCACTCCGGGCGAGGGATCCACAGATACGCAGTATTTT
>14|.|TRBJ2-7|TRBV14|TRBD1
CASSSGQGSYEQYF
TGTGCCAGCAGTTCGGGACAGGGGTCCTACGAGCAGTACTTC
>13|.|TRBJ1-4|TRBV5-4|.
CASSGRDTEKLFF
TGTGCCAGCAGCGGCCGGGACACCGAAAAACTGTTTTTT
>14|.|TRBJ2-1|TRBV6-4|TRBD1
CASSPGQAGNEQFF
TGTGCCAGCAGTCCGGGACAGGCAGGCAATGAGCAGTTCTTC
>15|.|TRBJ2-1|TRBV7-2|TRBD1
CASSSTRTGGNGQFF
TGTGCCAGCAGCTCGACTAGGACAGGGGGGAACGGGCAGTTCTTC